The source of this T cell receptor (beta chain) is a study of cytomegalovirus exposure and HLA in healthy donors. Study-wide points: The study flagged some 170 TCR beta chains as cytomegalovirus-associated. Cytomegalovirus status was reportedly diagnosed by the classifier with high specificity and sensitivity.

Measured with immunoSEQ multiplex PCR; TCRdb has only the in-frame clones, and not every one. There are 150,000 to 200,000 clones in the sample; about 81% occur only once, and roughly 1.2% lies in the top ten. Points on this clone: The antigen remains unidentified.

This CDR3 region has 16 residues. V gave up 4 bases and J gave up 3 bases; unmatched junction bases: 10. Per germline, CDR1 SEHNR and CDR2 FQNEAQ (reference sequence). Sequenced sample: PBMCs. The sequence came from a woman in her 30s in good health and CMV-seronegative. V and J are TRBV7-9 and TRBJ2-7; TRBD1 matches 9 bases. CDR3 sequence reads: CASSWADPGQGYEQYF. The CDR3 DNA follows: TGTGCCAGCAGCTGGGCAGATCCGGGACAGGGCTACGAGCAGTACTTC. Full variable domain (outside the CDR3, taken from reference TRBV7-9 and TRBJ2-7): DTGVSQNPRHKITKRGQNVTFRCDPISEHNRLYWYRQTLGQGPEFLTYFQNEAQLEKSRLLSDRFSAERPKGSFSTLEIQRTEQGDSAMYLCASSWADPGQGYEQYFGPGTRLTVT.